One sample yielded the 5 T cell receptor beta chains listed below, sequenced in a study of blood T cell repertoires in COVID-19. TCRdb's table, derived via immunoSEQ multiplex PCR, lists solely in-frame clones and lacks some. The sample contains just over 90,000 clones, just under 80% of which appear only once. Sequencing input: peripheral blood. The receptor set was obtained from a human donor in a cohort sampled during active COVID-19.

The table lists this clone with a count of one. The rearrangement uses TRBV9 and TRBJ2-1; D is unresolved. CDR1 is SGDLS and CDR2 is YYNGEE in the germline V gene. Trimming left V 0 bases short and J 8 bases short, with 9 bases between. The CDR3 has 13 residues. In DNA, the CDR3 is TGTGCCAGCAGCGTAGATAGTGTCGATGAGCAGTTCTTC. Translating it yields CASSVDSVDEQFF.

The chain joins TRBV6-5 to TRBJ2-7; TRBD1 matches at 7 bases. CDR1 MNHEY and CDR2 SVGAGI come from the germline V gene. CDR3 length: 15 residues. V dropped 8 bases and J dropped 3; count of bases not matched to a gene: 13. Here the CDR3 reads CASVDGGQPIYEQYF. CDR3 DNA: TGTGCCAGCGTCGATGGGGGACAGCCGATCTACGAGCAGTACTTC.

The V call is TRBV19, the J call TRBJ1-1; 11 bases are shared with TRBD1. The V and J ends lost 10 bases and 2 bases, in that order; junction bases with no gene match: 9. This CDR3 is built from 15 residues. Germline assignment: CDR1 LNHDA and CDR2 SQIVND (reference sequence). CDR3 nucleotide sequence: TGTGCCACCGCGGGACAGGGGGTTTATAACACTGAAGCTTTCTTT. Residues: CATAGQGVYNTEAFF.

This sequence joins TRBV10-1 and TRBJ2-1; weak D call: TRBD2 (5 bases). The CDR3 runs to 12 residues. The germline V gene encodes CDR1 WNHNN and CDR2 SYGVQD (reference sequence). The V end lost 6 bases, the J end lost 10 bases, and 13 bases lay between the germline ends. This chain's CDR3 is CASSADRGEQFF. CDR3 sequence (DNA): TGCGCCAGCAGCGCGGACCGGGGAGAGCAGTTCTTC.

This rearrangement joins TRBV7-9 to TRBJ2-2; D is perhaps TRBD2 (6 bases). Trimming shortened V by 5 bases and J by 7 bases, and 14 bases separated the two germline ends. The CDR3 spans 14 residues. Germline CDR1 and CDR2: SEHNR and FQNEAQ (reference sequence). The CDR3 is CASSAGQVNGELFF. CDR3 DNA: TGTGCCAGCAGCGCGGGGCAGGTTAACGGGGAGCTGTTTTTT.